The rows below give T cell receptor beta chains drawn from one sample of a study of tumor-infiltrating lymphocytes in localized non-small cell lung cancer. The repertoire was sequenced with immunoSEQ multiplex PCR; TCRdb's copy has only in-frame clones and lacks some. The sample records under 7,000 clones, 75% to 85% being singletons. The material sequenced was uninvolved lung tissue not adjacent to the tumor. The source of these receptors is a human donor with non-small cell lung cancer. Each CDR3 is given with its conserved first and last residue. Each record gives: V gene, clone size, J gene, D gene, CDR3 DNA, CDR3 protein. The D gene is left open where the match is weak. Clone size appears in some rows only: once, few, many, or a class for an expanded clone.

V gene: TRBV7-2
clone size: few
J gene: TRBJ2-3
D gene: TRBD2
CDR3 DNA: TGTGCCAGCAGCCCTTGGACTAGCAGCACAGATACGCAGTATTTT
CDR3 protein: CASSPWTSSTDTQYF

V gene: TRBV10-2
clone size: -
J gene: TRBJ1-5
D gene: -
CDR3 DNA: TGCGCCAGCAGAGACCCAAATCAGCCCCAGCATTTT
CDR3 protein: CASRDPNQPQHF

V gene: TRBV7-9
clone size: -
J gene: TRBJ2-2
D gene: TRBD1
CDR3 DNA: TGTGCCAGCAGGTTTCAGGGGGCAAGCACCGGGGAGCTGTTTTTT
CDR3 protein: CASRFQGASTGELFF

V gene: TRBV15
clone size: -
J gene: TRBJ2-7
D gene: -
CDR3 DNA: TGTGCCACCAGCAGACCACAGGTGGGAGCCCCCTACGAGCAGTACTTC
CDR3 protein: CATSRPQVGAPYEQYF

V gene: TRBV5-1
clone size: few
J gene: TRBJ2-2
D gene: TRBD1
CDR3 DNA: TGCGCCAGCAGATCGGGGACAGTAGGCACCGGGGAGCTGTTTTTT
CDR3 protein: CASRSGTVGTGELFF

V gene: TRBV6-5
clone size: -
J gene: TRBJ1-5
D gene: -
CDR3 DNA: TGTGCCAGCAGCGACGGGTATAGCAATCAGCCCCAGCATTTT
CDR3 protein: CASSDGYSNQPQHF

V gene: TRBV11-2
clone size: few
J gene: TRBJ2-5
D gene: TRBD2
CDR3 DNA: TGTGCCAGCAGCCCGTACTGGGGGGAGGGTCAAGAGACCCAGTACTTC
CDR3 protein: CASSPYWGEGQETQYF

V gene: TRBV2
clone size: -
J gene: TRBJ2-2
D gene: -
CDR3 DNA: TGTGCCAGCAACCAGCAGGGGAACAACGGGGAGCTGTTTTTT
CDR3 protein: CASNQQGNNGELFF

V gene: TRBV5-1
clone size: once
J gene: TRBJ2-1
D gene: -
CDR3 DNA: TGCGCCAGCAGCCCCAGACCATCAAATGAGCAGTTCTTC
CDR3 protein: CASSPRPSNEQFF

V gene: TRBV7-9
clone size: -
J gene: TRBJ1-3
D gene: -
CDR3 DNA: TGTGCCAGCAGCTTAGATATGGGGCGAGGAAACACCATATATTTT
CDR3 protein: CASSLDMGRGNTIYF

V gene: TRBV11-2
clone size: -
J gene: TRBJ2-5
D gene: TRBD2
CDR3 DNA: TGTGCCAGCAGCCCCCGGGGGGGGGAGACCCAGTACTTC
CDR3 protein: CASSPRGGETQYF

V gene: TRBV4-1
clone size: -
J gene: TRBJ1-2
D gene: -
CDR3 DNA: TGCGCCAGCAGCCAAACCCCCGGGGGGGCCTATGGCTACACCTTC
CDR3 protein: CASSQTPGGAYGYTF

V gene: TRBV19
clone size: -
J gene: TRBJ2-5
D gene: -
CDR3 DNA: TGTGCCAGTAGTATAGCCGGGGGTGCTGGGGAGACCCAGTACTTC
CDR3 protein: CASSIAGGAGETQYF

V gene: TRBV5-6
clone size: few
J gene: TRBJ1-3
D gene: -
CDR3 DNA: TGTGCCAGCAGCTTATCAGCCAACTCTGGAAACACCATATATTTT
CDR3 protein: CASSLSANSGNTIYF

V gene: TRBV7-8
clone size: -
J gene: TRBJ1-6
D gene: -
CDR3 DNA: TGTGCCAGCAGCTTGGGTTCCTATAATTCACCCCTCCACTTT
CDR3 protein: CASSLGSYNSPLHF

V gene: TRBV7-8
clone size: few
J gene: TRBJ2-7
D gene: -
CDR3 DNA: TGTGCCAGCAGCTTAGGCAACAGGGCTTACGAGCAGTACTTC
CDR3 protein: CASSLGNRAYEQYF

V gene: TRBV27
clone size: few
J gene: TRBJ1-5
D gene: TRBD1
CDR3 DNA: TGTGCCAGCAGTCCCCGGACAGGTGATCAGCCCCAGCATTTT
CDR3 protein: CASSPRTGDQPQHF

V gene: TRBV4-1
clone size: few
J gene: TRBJ2-7
D gene: TRBD1
CDR3 DNA: TGCGCCAGCAGACGAGTCCCGGGACAGGGAACCTACGAGCAGTACTTC
CDR3 protein: CASRRVPGQGTYEQYF

V gene: TRBV19
clone size: -
J gene: TRBJ2-2
D gene: -
CDR3 DNA: TGTGCCAGTAGACCCCTGCACACCGGGGAGCTGTTTTTT
CDR3 protein: CASRPLHTGELFF

V gene: TRBV5-6
clone size: few
J gene: TRBJ1-2
D gene: -
CDR3 DNA: TGTGCCAGCAGCTTTGGAAAGGAAGGCTACACCTTC
CDR3 protein: CASSFGKEGYTF

V gene: TRBV5-6
clone size: once
J gene: TRBJ1-4
D gene: TRBD1
CDR3 DNA: TGTGCCAGCAGGGGCGGACAGGGCCTGAATGAAAAACTGTTTTTT
CDR3 protein: CASRGGQGLNEKLFF

V gene: TRBV30
clone size: -
J gene: TRBJ1-5
D gene: -
CDR3 DNA: TGTGCCTGGAGTCAACTTCCTAATCAGCCCCAGCATTTT
CDR3 protein: CAWSQLPNQPQHF

V gene: TRBV7-9
clone size: -
J gene: TRBJ2-1
D gene: TRBD1
CDR3 DNA: TGTGCCAGCAGCTTCGGGACAGGGAGCACCTACAATGAGCAGTTCTTC
CDR3 protein: CASSFGTGSTYNEQFF

V gene: TRBV11-3
clone size: -
J gene: TRBJ2-7
D gene: TRBD2
CDR3 DNA: TGTGCCAGCAGCTCTAGCGGGGGATTCGAGCAGTACTTC
CDR3 protein: CASSSSGGFEQYF

V gene: TRBV7-8
clone size: -
J gene: TRBJ2-7
D gene: -
CDR3 DNA: TGTGCCAGCAGCCCCTCCATGGGGACCTCCAGGGAGCAGTACTTC
CDR3 protein: CASSPSMGTSREQYF

V gene: TRBV28
clone size: -
J gene: TRBJ1-1
D gene: -
CDR3 DNA: TGTGCCAGCAGTAAGGCGGGGGCGACCGGGACTGAAGCTTTCTTT
CDR3 protein: CASSKAGATGTEAFF

V gene: TRBV9
clone size: -
J gene: TRBJ2-3
D gene: TRBD2
CDR3 DNA: TGTGCCAGCAGCGCCGGGGGAGGGCCCCCAGATACGCAGTATTTT
CDR3 protein: CASSAGGGPPDTQYF

V gene: TRBV30
clone size: -
J gene: TRBJ1-1
D gene: -
CDR3 DNA: TGTGCCTGGAGATGGGGTCAGATGAACACTGAAGCTTTCTTT
CDR3 protein: CAWRWGQMNTEAFF

V gene: TRBV7-3
clone size: -
J gene: TRBJ2-1
D gene: -
CDR3 DNA: TGTGCCAGCAGCTCCCTTTTGGACAATGAGCAGTTCTTC
CDR3 protein: CASSSLLDNEQFF

V gene: TRBV6-1
clone size: -
J gene: TRBJ2-1
D gene: -
CDR3 DNA: TGTGCCAGCTCTCCGGGGGTTTTAGGAGGTGATGAGCAGTTCTTC
CDR3 protein: CASSPGVLGGDEQFF

V gene: TRBV7-9
clone size: -
J gene: TRBJ2-3
D gene: TRBD2
CDR3 DNA: TGTGCCAGCAGCTTATCGTCAGCGGGAACAGATACGCAGTATTTT
CDR3 protein: CASSLSSAGTDTQYF

V gene: TRBV5-1
clone size: -
J gene: TRBJ2-7
D gene: TRBD2
CDR3 DNA: TGCGCCAGCAGCTCACTCGGGGGGAACGAGCAGTACTTC
CDR3 protein: CASSSLGGNEQYF

V gene: TRBV7-2
clone size: -
J gene: TRBJ1-1
D gene: -
CDR3 DNA: TGTGCCAGCAGCTTAGCATGGTGGAACACTGAAGCTTTCTTT
CDR3 protein: CASSLAWWNTEAFF

V gene: TRBV6-4
clone size: -
J gene: TRBJ2-2
D gene: TRBD1
CDR3 DNA: TGTGCCAGCAGTTCCCGGGACAGGGGAGACACCGGGGAGCTGTTTTTT
CDR3 protein: CASSSRDRGDTGELFF

V gene: TRBV27
clone size: -
J gene: TRBJ2-7
D gene: -
CDR3 DNA: TGTGCCAGCAGCCCCATCGGGGGGCGATACGAGCAGTACTTC
CDR3 protein: CASSPIGGRYEQYF

V gene: TRBV27
clone size: -
J gene: TRBJ2-7
D gene: -
CDR3 DNA: TGTGCCAGCAGTTTGGGGGGATGGGGGGAGTCCTACGAGCAGTACTTC
CDR3 protein: CASSLGGWGESYEQYF

V gene: TRBV27
clone size: -
J gene: TRBJ2-5
D gene: -
CDR3 DNA: TGTGCCAGCAGTCTAAAAGGTCCCGAGACCCAGTACTTC
CDR3 protein: CASSLKGPETQYF

V gene: TRBV11-3
clone size: -
J gene: TRBJ2-5
D gene: TRBD2
CDR3 DNA: TGTGCCAGCAGCTTACGGGGGGGAACGGGAGAGACCCAGTACTTC
CDR3 protein: CASSLRGGTGETQYF

V gene: TRBV28
clone size: -
J gene: TRBJ2-1
D gene: -
CDR3 DNA: TGTGCCACTAGACGGGGGAGCTCCTACAATGAGCAGTTCTTC
CDR3 protein: CATRRGSSYNEQFF

V gene: TRBV11-3
clone size: -
J gene: TRBJ2-7
D gene: -
CDR3 DNA: TGTGCCAGCAGCCAGGGGTCTGGGGACGAGCAGTACTTC
CDR3 protein: CASSQGSGDEQYF

V gene: TRBV7-8
clone size: few
J gene: TRBJ2-7
D gene: -
CDR3 DNA: TGTGCCAGCAGTTTGGACCGGTTCGAGCAGTACTTC
CDR3 protein: CASSLDRFEQYF

V gene: TRBV9
clone size: -
J gene: TRBJ1-1
D gene: -
CDR3 DNA: TGTGCCAGCAGCGTAGCGGGGGGAGTCCAGAACACTGAAGCTTTCTTT
CDR3 protein: CASSVAGGVQNTEAFF

V gene: TRBV10-2
clone size: once
J gene: TRBJ1-1
D gene: TRBD1
CDR3 DNA: TGCGCCAGCAGCGACCAGGGACAGGGTGAAGCTTTCTTT
CDR3 protein: CASSDQGQGEAFF

V gene: TRBV7-2
clone size: -
J gene: TRBJ1-3
D gene: -
CDR3 DNA: TGTGCCAGCAGCCAGCTGGGCACCATATATTTT
CDR3 protein: CASSQLGTIYF

V gene: TRBV19
clone size: once
J gene: TRBJ2-2
D gene: -
CDR3 DNA: TGTGCCAGTAGCCCGGGGGGCCGGAGGGCCGGGGAGCTGTTTTTT
CDR3 protein: CASSPGGRRAGELFF

V gene: TRBV19
clone size: -
J gene: TRBJ1-2
D gene: -
CDR3 DNA: TGTGCCAGCTCAGTCGGGCGGGATGTCGGCTACACCTTC
CDR3 protein: CASSVGRDVGYTF